The table lists the clone carrying this T cell receptor beta chain with many counts. The sample belongs to a study of T cell repertoires in cytomegalovirus infection. V lost 4 bases, J lost 3 bases, and 16 bases lay in between. The germline CDR1 and CDR2 sequences are MNHEY and SVGEGT. CDR3 length: 16 residues. TCRdb ran MiXCR on the reads and lists one entry per CDR3 protein. This table has around 300,000 distinct CDR3 sequences, around 9.5% appearing once. The clonotype originates from a human donor in good health (CMV status not recorded). Some clones in this sample may be carry-over from other donors' samples. Sequencing was performed on PBMCs. This chain uses TRBV6-2 or TRBV6-3 with TRBJ1-5; a possible D gene is TRBD1 (6 bases). CDR3 sequence reads: CASSSLLQGDNQPQHF. The CDR3 DNA reads as TGTGCCAGCAGTTCCCTCCTACAGGGCGACAATCAGCCCCAGCATTTT.